Listed here are 2 T cell receptor beta chains from one sample, sequenced in a study of shared clonotypes between healthy human individuals (dated by TCRdb to 2020 to 2021). Libraries came from the immunoSEQ multiplex PCR assay. TCRdb took over this immuneACCESS table, retaining in-frame rearrangements with V and J assigned. Such tables are incomplete; in checked studies, under half of the missing clones stem from an unresolved V gene, and the remainder is unexplained. In all, the sample holds 2 million to 2.5 million clones, and more than 85% of those were seen once. The top ten constitute approximately 0.36% of the sample. Source material: naive CD4+ T cells from PBMCs. The sample's cell subset or site label, decoded: CD45RA+ positively selected. The source of these receptors is a man younger than 35 in good health. Some clones in this sample may be carry-over from other donors' samples.

Here the CDR3 reads CASSYRDAEAFF. For the CDR3, the DNA is TGTGCCAGCAGTTACCGGGACGCTGAAGCTTTCTTT. The J gene is TRBJ1-1, the V gene TRBV6-5; TRBD1 might be the D (5 bases). This CDR3 is 12 amino acids long. CDR1 and CDR2 (germline): MNHEY, SVGAGI. V gave up 2 bases and J gave up 6 bases, with 7 bases separating them.

The CDR3 DNA follows: TGCGCCAGCAGCTTGGTTGTTCGGACAGGCGAACTTTTTAGAAACACTGAAGCTTTCTTT. Amino acids: CASSLVVRTGELFRNTEAFF. The V and J genes are TRBV5-1 and TRBJ1-1; 7 positions match TRBD1. This CDR3 is 20 amino acids long. V dropped 0 bases and J dropped 2; count of bases not matched to a gene: 19. Germline CDR1 reads SGHRS; CDR2 reads YFSETQ.